What follows is one T cell receptor (beta chain) and its context. The entry originates in a study of T cells in Graves' hyperthyroidism and ophthalmopathy. The CDR3 loop spans 18 amino acids. V lost 5 bases to trimming and J lost 3 bases; unmatched junction nucleotides: 13. The germline gives CDR1 MNHNS, CDR2 SASEGT. TCR beta CDR3 region amplification was performed from RNA transcripts. RT-PCR in the first round (using the HTBI primer set) targeted the TCR CDR3. One entry per CDR3 protein results from TCRdb running MiXCR on the multiplex PCR reads. The sample shows about 640,000 distinct CDR3 sequences, less than 25% of them seen only once.

Sequencing input: blood. The chain combines TRBV6-1 with TRBJ2-7; 13 nucleotides match TRBD2. The origin of this receptor is a man under 40 with Graves' ophthalmopathy. CDR3 amino acids: CASSRSLPGTSGNYEQYF. CDR3 nucleotide sequence: TGTGCCAGCAGTAGGTCCCTACCCGGGACTAGCGGGAACTACGAGCAGTACTTC.